These 12 T cell receptor beta chains originate from one sample sequenced in a study of blood T cell repertoires in COVID-19. Clones were read by immunoSEQ multiplex PCR, and TCRdb kept only the in-frame ones, dropping some. This sample yields around 230,000 clones, of which roughly four fifths are seen a single time; roughly 2.7% belongs to the top ten. Material for sequencing was peripheral blood. Every receptor here comes from a woman aged 40 to 50 with active or convalescent COVID-19.

The V and J genes are TRBV5-8 and TRBJ1-1; 10 nucleotides align to TRBD1. V dropped 0 bases and J dropped 3; count of bases not matched to a gene: 2. Per the germline V gene, CDR1 is SGHTS and CDR2 is YDEGEE. The CDR3 totals 15 residues. This chain's CDR3 is CASSLGQGAYTEAFF. CDR3 nucleotides: TGTGCCAGCAGCTTGGGACAGGGGGCCTACACTGAAGCTTTCTTT. The complete variable domain, with remaining parts taken from reference TRBV5-8 and TRBJ1-1, reads EAGVTQSPTHLIKTRGQQATLRCSPISGHTSVYWYQQALGLGLQFLLWYDEGEERNRGNFPPRFSGRQFPNYSSELNVNALELEDSALYLCASSLGQGAYTEAFFGQGTRLTVV.

The chain is built from TRBV4-3 and TRBJ1-2; D perhaps matches TRBD1 (6 bases). Germline CDR1 LGHNA, CDR2 YSLEER. V was cut by 0 bases and J by 8 bases, with 10 bases left in between. The CDR3 consists of 13 residues. The CDR3 DNA follows: TGCGCCAGCAGCCAAGAGACCAGGGGCGGCTACACCTTC. This translates into CASSQETRGGYTF.

The V and J genes are TRBV5-6 and TRBJ2-7; maybe TRBD1 (5 bases). From germline, CDR1 is SGHDT and CDR2 YYEEEE. Trimming cost V 0 bases and J 6 bases, with 13 bases left between them. The CDR3 runs 14 residues. The CDR3 region has the DNA TGTGCCAGCAGCTTGGGGCAGGGTTTTCGCGAGCAGTACTTC. It yields the protein CASSLGQGFREQYF.

The chain carries TRBV5-4 and TRBJ2-5; perhaps TRBD2 as D (7 bases). V dropped 0 bases and J dropped 5 bases, with 11 bases sitting between them. Germline V gives CDR1 SGHNT, CDR2 YYREEE (reference sequence). The CDR3 extends over 14 amino acids. The CDR3 is CASSLGGGAETQYF. CDR3 nucleotides: TGTGCCAGCAGCTTGGGTGGGGGGGCGGAGACCCAGTACTTC.

J is TRBJ1-6 and V is TRBV2; TRBD1 matches 8 bases. The CDR3 loop spans 15 amino acids. The V gene end was trimmed by 2 bases and the J gene end by 8 bases; junction bases not matched to a gene: 5. From germline, CDR1 is SNHLY and CDR2 FYNNEI. Here the CDR3 DNA reads TGTGCCAGCAGTGAACAGGGGACAGGACATTCACCCCTCCACTTT. It is translated as CASSEQGTGHSPLHF. The entire variable domain, with the rest obtained from reference TRBV2 and TRBJ1-6, is as follows: EPEVTQTPSHQVTQMGQEVILRCVPISNHLYFYWYRQILGQKVEFLVSFYNNEISEKSEIFDDQFSVERPDGSNFTLKIRSTKLEDSAMYFCASSEQGTGHSPLHFGNGTRLTVT.

The chain employs TRBV4-3 and TRBJ1-5; no firm D call. Germline lookup yields CDR1 LGHNA and CDR2 YSLEER. There are 15 residues in the CDR3. V lost 0 bases and J 7 bases, leaving 13 bases between the germline ends. CDR3 region: CASSQDRGHRQPQHF. The CDR3 coding sequence is TGCGCCAGCAGCCAAGATCGTGGGCATAGGCAGCCCCAGCATTTT.

J is TRBJ2-5 and V is TRBV28; weak D call: TRBD2 (6 bases). The CDR3 contains 12 residues. Looked up from germline, CDR1 is MDHEN and CDR2 is SYDVKM. V lost 8 bases, J lost 6 bases, and 13 bases lay in between. The CDR3 DNA follows: TGTGCCAGCGGGGAGGAAGAGAAGACCCAGTACTTC. This translates into CASGEEEKTQYF.

This rearrangement joins TRBV30 to TRBJ2-7, with a weak D call TRBD1 (6 bases). The germline V and J ends were trimmed by 2 bases and 3 bases, with 11 bases remaining between them. CDR3 length equals 13 residues. Per the germline V gene, CDR1 is GTSNPN and CDR2 is SVGIG (reference sequence). The CDR3 loop reads CAWSRTVGYEQYF. CDR3 bases: TGTGCCTGGAGTCGGACAGTTGGCTACGAGCAGTACTTC.

This sequence joins TRBV2 and TRBJ1-1, with 11 bases matching TRBD1. V shed 8 bases and J 7 bases; nucleotides not matched to a gene: 12. Germline CDR1 is SNHLY and CDR2 is FYNNEI. This CDR3 has 15 amino acids. CDR3 sequence: CASDPQGQGVSEAFF. CDR3 sequence (DNA): TGTGCCAGCGATCCCCAGGGACAGGGGGTCAGTGAAGCTTTCTTT. Full variable domain (remainder filled in from reference TRBV2 and TRBJ1-1): EPEVTQTPSHQVTQMGQEVILRCVPISNHLYFYWYRQILGQKVEFLVSFYNNEISEKSEIFDDQFSVERPDGSNFTLKIRSTKLEDSAMYFCASDPQGQGVSEAFFGQGTRLTVV.

This chain links TRBV5-8 with TRBJ2-7; D gene ambiguous. This CDR3 is built from 14 residues. The ends were cut back, 5 bases at V and 3 bases at J, with 15 bases in the middle. The V gene's germline CDR1 is SGHTS and CDR2 YDEGEE. As DNA, the CDR3 is TGTGCCAGCAGGAAATCAGGATTGAGCTACGAGCAGTACTTC. Its protein product is CASRKSGLSYEQYF. The full variable domain, completed using reference TRBV5-8 and TRBJ2-7, is EAGVTQSPTHLIKTRGQQATLRCSPISGHTSVYWYQQALGLGLQFLLWYDEGEERNRGNFPPRFSGRQFPNYSSELNVNALELEDSALYLCASRKSGLSYEQYFGPGTRLTVT.

The chain joins TRBV5-1 to TRBJ1-1; D uncertain. The V and J ends lost 3 bases and 6 bases respectively, with 12 bases between them. CDR3 size: 13 residues. Germline V gene sequence: CDR1 SGHRS, CDR2 YFSETQ. CDR3: CASSSYPSSEAFF. The DNA for the CDR3 is TGCGCCAGCAGCTCCTACCCTTCGTCTGAAGCTTTCTTT.

The chain recombines TRBV7-2 with TRBJ2-3, with 7 bases fitting TRBD2. V dropped 1 base and J dropped 2; count of bases not matched to a gene: 3. The CDR3 covers 15 residues. CDR1 and CDR2 from the germline V gene are SGHTA and FQGNSA. CDR3: CASSLVGGITDTQYF. Written as DNA, the CDR3 is TGTGCCAGCAGCTTAGTGGGGGGGATCACAGATACGCAGTATTTT.